This TCR beta chain is drawn from a study of T cells in Graves' hyperthyroidism and ophthalmopathy. TCR beta CDR3 regions were amplified from RNA transcripts. HTBI primers were the set used in a first-round RT-PCR of the TCR CDR3. In TCRdb, the multiplex PCR reads were re-called with MiXCR into one record per CDR3 protein. The table shows roughly 200,000 distinct CDR3 sequences, with about 17% occurring only once. This clonotype was observed a few times. The TCR was taken from a man in his forties or fifties with Graves' hyperthyroidism. The source material was blood.

The CDR3 spells CASSPPSRSGGSYEQYF. CDR3 nucleotides: TGTGCCAGCTCACCACCCTCCCGGAGCGGGGGCTCCTACGAGCAGTACTTC. The chain is built from TRBV18 and TRBJ2-7, with 8 bases aligning to TRBD2. Trimming at V came to 0 bases and at J to 0 bases, leaving 7 bases not matched to a gene. This CDR3 spans 17 amino acids. Germline CDR1 is KGHSH and CDR2 is LQKENI.